This T cell receptor beta chain was sequenced in a study of blood T cell repertoires in COVID-19. Germline V CDR1 and CDR2: SGHTA, FQGNSA. J gave up 2 bases and V 10 bases, and 13 bases lay outside the gene matches. The CDR3 has 16 residues. Clones were sequenced by immunoSEQ multiplex PCR, and TCRdb holds only the in-frame ones, with some missing. This sample has 45,000 to 65,000 clones, with more than 75% found just once. This TCR was sampled from a man between 50 and 59 years old with active COVID-19. The chain joins TRBV7-2 to TRBJ1-5; 8 bases line up with TRBD1. Material: peripheral blood. CDR3: CATSGAGGLGNQPQHF. CDR3 DNA sequence: TGTGCCACCTCAGGCGCAGGGGGCTTAGGCAATCAGCCCCAGCATTTT. The whole variable domain, remainder taken from reference TRBV7-2 and TRBJ1-5, is GAGVSQSPSNKVTEKGKDVELRCDPISGHTALYWYRQSLGQGLEFLIYFQGNSAPDKSGLPSDRFSAERTGGSVSTLTIQRTQQEDSAVYLCATSGAGGLGNQPQHFGDGTRLSIL.